A selection of T cell receptor beta chains follows, all from one sample in a study of T cell responses to AZD1222 COVID-19 vaccine. The protocol was immunoSEQ multiplex PCR, while the TCRdb copy is restricted to in-frame clones and leaves out a portion. The sample comprises 100,000 to 150,000 clones, 90% to 95% of which are singletons, and 2.8% rests with the top ten. The source was peripheral blood, collected on day 0 of AZD1222 vaccination. The receptors originated from an adult in good health. CDR3s include the opening cysteine and the closing phenylalanine or tryptophan. D genes are given only for firm matches.

D gene | CDR3 length | J gene | V gene | CDR3 protein
. | 14 | TRBJ2-5 | TRBV27 | CASSKFSLGETQYF
TRBD1 | 14 | TRBJ1-5 | TRBV6-5 | CASRSGTVNQPQHF
TRBD1 | 15 | TRBJ2-1 | TRBV3-1/TRBV3-2 | CASSQTGGTYNEQFF
TRBD2 | 16 | TRBJ2-7 | TRBV7-8 | CASSLGAGGHVNEQYF
. | 15 | TRBJ2-3 | TRBV7-8 | CASSWGGGGTDTQYF
. | 12 | TRBJ2-5 | TRBV2 | CASSEFQGTQYF
. | 13 | TRBJ2-7 | TRBV6-6 | CASRTALSLEQYF
. | 17 | TRBJ1-6 | TRBV4-1 | CASSLVRTVIGNSPLHF
. | 19 | TRBJ2-6 | TRBV5-1 | CASRLLPLFGELGANVLTF
. | 13 | TRBJ2-1 | TRBV3-1/TRBV3-2 | CASRPTPSSEQFF
TRBD1 | 12 | TRBJ2-7 | TRBV12-5 | CASGSGQGEQYF
TRBD1 | 18 | TRBJ1-5 | TRBV6-1 | CASSDGTGGGRWGQPQHF
. | 14 | TRBJ2-1 | TRBV29-1 | CSVNSVALAGEQFF
TRBD2 | 16 | TRBJ2-1 | TRBV5-4 | CASRLKGGRADNEQFF
. | 15 | TRBJ2-2 | TRBV3-1/TRBV3-2 | CASSQYDRHTGELFF
. | 17 | TRBJ1-4 | TRBV12-2 | CASRRTGPDLINEKLFF
TRBD2 | 15 | TRBJ2-1 | TRBV9 | CASSVSSSGYNEQFF
. | 15 | TRBJ1-3 | TRBV7-2 | CASSSGPSSGNTIYF
TRBD1 | 15 | TRBJ1-1 | TRBV5-6 | CASSLVQGARTEAFF
. | 13 | TRBJ2-1 | TRBV27 | CASSLSIGNEQFF
TRBD2 | 16 | TRBJ2-1 | TRBV19 | CASSQGLAGVRHEQFF
. | 14 | TRBJ2-1 | TRBV6-5 | CAIRPGTPSNEQFF
. | 16 | TRBJ2-7 | TRBV10-1 | CASSDSRDSLQYEQYF
TRBD2 | 16 | TRBJ2-1 | TRBV9 | CASSVGSGRALNEQFF
. | 13 | TRBJ2-3 | TRBV24-1 | CATSAPGTDTQYF
. | 16 | TRBJ2-1 | TRBV18 | CASSKPSVVGYNEQFF
. | 11 | TRBJ1-2 | TRBV12-3/TRBV12-4 | CASSLGGGYTF
. | 12 | TRBJ1-2 | TRBV6-6 | CASSSGGTGYTF
. | 15 | TRBJ1-2 | TRBV7-2 | CASSPSLGGLYGYTF
. | 15 | TRBJ1-2 | TRBV29-1 | CSVSGSGFINYGYTF
. | 13 | TRBJ1-1 | TRBV5-8 | CASSLTLNTEAFF
. | 15 | TRBJ2-7 | TRBV11-2 | CASSTYELSSYEQYF
TRBD2 | 16 | TRBJ2-1 | TRBV10-3 | CAISESTAGFYNEQFF
. | 12 | TRBJ1-3 | TRBV30 | CAWSVSGNTIYF
. | 14 | TRBJ2-1 | TRBV2 | CASSVGVEGSEQFF
TRBD2 | 15 | TRBJ2-1 | TRBV3-1/TRBV3-2 | CASSQFAAGYNEQFF
. | 14 | TRBJ1-1 | TRBV9 | CASSLGGMNTEAFF
. | 14 | TRBJ2-7 | TRBV27 | CASSFASGSYEQYF
TRBD1 | 15 | TRBJ1-1 | TRBV9 | CASSAYRGLNTEAFF
TRBD2 | 15 | TRBJ2-1 | TRBV5-1 | CASSLLAGGPGEQFF
TRBD1 | 15 | TRBJ2-1 | TRBV24-1 | CATSVRGQGAGEQFF
. | 14 | TRBJ2-7 | TRBV11-2 | CASSLDLEFYEQYF
TRBD2 | 16 | TRBJ2-2 | TRBV4-3 | CASSQDRLAATGELFF
. | 15 | TRBJ1-4 | TRBV7-5 | CVRSPRRDEDEKLFF
. | 15 | TRBJ2-7 | TRBV5-8 | CASSLVSSASYEQYF
. | 15 | TRBJ2-3 | TRBV18 | CASSPLGGGTDTQYF
TRBD1 | 14 | TRBJ2-1 | TRBV5-1 | CASSRQGVAAEQFF
TRBD2 | 14 | TRBJ2-7 | TRBV2 | CASSEPGLDTEQYF
. | 16 | TRBJ1-1 | TRBV4-2 | CASSQDREGRITEAFF
TRBD1 | 13 | TRBJ2-5 | TRBV7-2 | CASNDRGKETQYF
. | 13 | TRBJ2-1 | TRBV30 | CAWSTDLYNEQFF
. | 15 | TRBJ2-1 | TRBV21-1 | CASRGRRWRDGEQFF
TRBD2 | 15 | TRBJ2-7 | TRBV19 | CASRGLAGAVYEQYF
. | 14 | TRBJ1-5 | TRBV6-5 | CASRGPGSNQPQHF
. | 15 | TRBJ2-7 | TRBV19 | CASSIGDGGFYEQYF